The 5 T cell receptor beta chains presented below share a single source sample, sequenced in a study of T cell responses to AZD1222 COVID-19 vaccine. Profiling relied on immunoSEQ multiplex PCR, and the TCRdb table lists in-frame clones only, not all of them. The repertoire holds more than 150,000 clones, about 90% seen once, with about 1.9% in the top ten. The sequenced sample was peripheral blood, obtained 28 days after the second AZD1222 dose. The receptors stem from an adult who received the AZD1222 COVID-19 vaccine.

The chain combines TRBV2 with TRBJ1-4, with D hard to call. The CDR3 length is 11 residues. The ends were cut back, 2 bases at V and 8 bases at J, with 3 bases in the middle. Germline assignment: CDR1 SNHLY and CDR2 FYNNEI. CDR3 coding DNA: TGTGCCAGCAGTGAATCCGAAAAACTGTTTTTT. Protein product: CASSESEKLFF.

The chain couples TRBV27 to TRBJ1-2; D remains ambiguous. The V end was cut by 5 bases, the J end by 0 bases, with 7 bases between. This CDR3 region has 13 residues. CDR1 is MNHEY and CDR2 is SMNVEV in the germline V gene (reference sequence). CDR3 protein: CASSMNSNYGYTF. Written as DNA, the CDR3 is TGTGCCAGCAGTATGAACTCTAACTATGGCTACACCTTC.

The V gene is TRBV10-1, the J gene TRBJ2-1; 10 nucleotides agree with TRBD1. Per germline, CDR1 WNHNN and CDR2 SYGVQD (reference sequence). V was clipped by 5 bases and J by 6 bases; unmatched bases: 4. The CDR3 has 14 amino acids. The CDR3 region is CASSQDRGSNEQFF. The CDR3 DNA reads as TGCGCCAGCAGTCAGGACAGGGGGTCCAATGAGCAGTTCTTC.

CDR3 sequence (DNA): TGTGCCAGCAGTCCGGATAGCGGCAGGGAGAACTATGGCTACACCTTC. Translated: CASSPDSGRENYGYTF. The chain carries TRBV6-2 or TRBV6-3 and TRBJ1-2; D is possibly TRBD1 (5 bases). Germline V gene sequence: CDR1 MNHEY, CDR2 SVGEGT. The CDR3 is 16 residues long. Deletions cut 5 bases from V and 2 bases from J, with 18 bases between.

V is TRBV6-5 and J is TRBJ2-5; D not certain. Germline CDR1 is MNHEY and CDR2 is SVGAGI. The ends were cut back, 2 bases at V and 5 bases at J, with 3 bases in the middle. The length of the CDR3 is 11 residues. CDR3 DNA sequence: TGTGCCAGCAGTTACGGGGAGACCCAGTACTTC. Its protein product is CASSYGETQYF.